A selection of T cell receptor beta chains follows, all from one sample in a study of shared clonotypes between healthy human individuals. TCRdb keeps only in-frame clones here, not all; method: immunoSEQ multiplex PCR. Seen here are about 490,000 clones, 60% to 80% observed once, and the top ten hold about 12%. The sequencing sample was made of PBMCs. The origin of the receptors is a woman aged 40 to 50 in good health. Some clones in this sample may be carry-over from other donors' samples. The CDR3 runs from the conserved cysteine through the conserved F or W. The D gene is left open where the match is weak. Size tells how often a clone was seen (once, few, many) or the class of an expanded clone, and some rows leave it out.

v_gene	abundance	d_gene	j_gene	CDR3aa	CDR3nt
TRBV7-3	.	TRBD1	TRBJ2-2	CASSLLQGGTGELFF	TGTGCCAGCAGCTTATTACAGGGGGGAACCGGGGAGCTGTTTTTT
TRBV28	.	.	TRBJ1-4	CASSSGGGEEKLFF	TGTGCCAGCAGCTCCGGTGGGGGGGAAGAAAAACTGTTTTTT
TRBV7-2	.	.	TRBJ2-1	CASSLRETEQFF	TGTGCCAGCAGCTTACGGGAAACTGAGCAGTTCTTC
TRBV30	.	TRBD2	TRBJ2-7	CAWSVGLAGSYEQYF	TGTGCCTGGAGTGTTGGTCTAGCGGGCTCCTACGAGCAGTACTTC
TRBV28	.	.	TRBJ1-2	CASSLSPGAYGYTF	TGTGCCAGCAGTTTATCCCCCGGGGCCTATGGCTACACCTTC
TRBV5-1	.	TRBD1	TRBJ1-1	CASSFGGANRGTEAFF	TGCGCCAGCAGCTTCGGGGGGGCGAACAGGGGGACTGAAGCTTTCTTT
TRBV19	.	TRBD2	TRBJ2-7	CASSPRLAGSSYEQYF	TGTGCCAGTAGTCCACGACTAGCGGGGAGCTCCTACGAGCAGTACTTC
TRBV27	.	TRBD1	TRBJ2-6	CASSLVKGQGAAGANVLTF	TGTGCCAGCAGTTTAGTAAAGGGACAGGGGGCGGCAGGGGCCAACGTCCTGACTTTC
TRBV28	.	.	TRBJ2-1	CASSFLGGESSYNEQFF	TGTGCCAGCAGTTTTTTGGGAGGAGAGAGCTCCTACAATGAGCAGTTCTTC
TRBV11-2	.	TRBD2	TRBJ2-1	CASSYTGTRDGDEQFF	TGTGCCAGCAGCTACACCGGGACTAGAGATGGGGATGAGCAGTTCTTC
TRBV5-1	.	.	TRBJ2-7	CASSLGQGVSYEQYF	TGCGCCAGCAGCTTGGGTCAAGGGGTCTCCTACGAGCAGTACTTC
TRBV29-1	.	.	TRBJ2-1	CSVGQARGEQFF	TGCAGCGTTGGACAGGCACGGGGTGAGCAGTTCTTC
TRBV29-1	few	.	TRBJ2-6	CSVEDLLGNGANVLTF	TGCAGCGTTGAAGATCTGTTGGGAAATGGGGCCAACGTCCTGACTTTC
TRBV7-7	.	.	TRBJ2-3	CASSPTTSSDTQYF	TGTGCTAGCAGCCCGACTACTAGCTCAGATACGCAGTATTTT
TRBV9	.	.	TRBJ1-1	CASSVGGQMNTEAFF	TGTGCCAGCAGCGTAGGAGGACAGATGAACACTGAAGCTTTCTTT
TRBV10-2	many	.	TRBJ2-2	CASRQGGTGELFF	TGCGCCAGCAGGCAAGGCGGCACCGGGGAGCTGTTTTTT
TRBV7-9	.	TRBD1	TRBJ2-7	CASSLAGTGYEQYF	TGTGCCAGCAGCTTAGCCGGGACAGGCTACGAGCAGTACTTC
TRBV7-8	.	.	TRBJ1-3	CASSRTAYSGNTIYF	TGTGCCAGCAGCCGGACAGCTTACTCTGGAAACACCATATATTTT
TRBV6-1	.	.	TRBJ2-5	CASSERQPWETQYF	TGTGCCAGCAGTGAGAGACAGCCTTGGGAGACCCAGTACTTC